A selection of T cell receptor beta chains follows, all from one sample in a study of follicular helper T cells after annual influenza vaccination. The method was immunoSEQ multiplex PCR; TCRdb's version includes in-frame clones alone and lacks a portion of them. The sample holds some 10,000 clones; around 85% are singletons and the top ten take approximately 3.3%. The starting material was CXCR5+ CD38- circulating T follicular helper cells from blood, obtained on the day of influenza vaccination. The receptors derive from an adult who received the influenza vaccine. Each CDR3 is given with its conserved first and last residue. Each record gives: clone size, J gene, V gene, D gene, CDR3 protein, CDR3 DNA. A D gene is named only where the DNA matches it firmly. Size is stated for part of the rows, as once, few or many counts, or as a class when the clone is expanded.

.,TRBJ1-1,TRBV5-6,TRBD1,CASSLQGGAGTEAFF,TGTGCCAGCAGCTTACAAGGGGGCGCGGGCACTGAAGCTTTCTTT
.,TRBJ1-4,TRBV28,.,CASSLTRTREKLFF,TGTGCCAGCAGTTTGACCAGGACCAGAGAAAAACTGTTTTTT
.,TRBJ2-7,TRBV6-4,.,CASRRLPGPPSYEQYF,TGTGCCAGCAGACGACTCCCGGGACCGCCAAGCTACGAGCAGTACTTC
few,TRBJ1-1,TRBV5-1,TRBD1,CASSLEGTGRRGTEAFF,TGCGCCAGCAGCTTGGAGGGGACAGGGAGACGAGGCACTGAAGCTTTCTTT
.,TRBJ2-1,TRBV6-5,.,CASSRTPLPRNEQFF,TGTGCCAGCAGCCGCACCCCCCTACCCCGCAATGAGCAGTTCTTC
.,TRBJ2-1,TRBV6-1,TRBD2,CATFPGGENNEQFF,TGTGCCACTTTCCCGGGGGGGGAAAACAATGAGCAGTTCTTC
.,TRBJ2-3,TRBV29-1,.,CSVVPATSTDTQYF,TGCAGCGTTGTGCCGGCGACTAGCACAGATACGCAGTATTTT
.,TRBJ2-2,TRBV5-5,TRBD1,CASSPYRGANTGELFF,TGTGCCAGCAGCCCATACAGGGGGGCGAACACCGGGGAGCTGTTTTTT
.,TRBJ2-1,TRBV15,TRBD1,CATSREGQGAYNEQFF,TGTGCCACCAGCAGAGAGGGACAGGGGGCCTACAATGAGCAGTTCTTC
.,TRBJ1-1,TRBV7-8,.,CASSLAASGGRTEAFF,TGTGCCAGCAGCTTAGCCGCAAGTGGGGGCCGCACTGAAGCTTTCTTT
.,TRBJ2-5,TRBV5-5,.,CASILRSGSWETQYF,TGTGCCAGCATCCTGCGCTCGGGTTCTTGGGAGACCCAGTACTTC
.,TRBJ1-1,TRBV5-1,.,CASSLGQKPTEAFF,TGCGCCAGCAGCTTGGGACAGAAACCCACTGAAGCTTTCTTT
.,TRBJ1-2,TRBV6-1,.,CASRGPNYGYTF,TGTGCCAGCAGGGGCCCTAACTATGGCTACACCTTC
.,TRBJ2-1,TRBV7-8,TRBD2,CASSLASGGGGAYNEQFF,TGTGCCAGCAGCTTAGCGTCCGGCGGCGGGGGGGCCTACAATGAGCAGTTCTTC
.,TRBJ1-2,TRBV6-1,TRBD1,CASSGQDRRGDGYTF,TGTGCCAGCAGTGGGCAGGACAGGAGGGGTGATGGCTACACCTTC
.,TRBJ2-5,TRBV7-2,TRBD2,CASSPTSGAGTQYF,TGTGCCAGCAGCCCGACTAGCGGGGCGGGGACCCAGTACTTC
.,TRBJ1-1,TRBV6-6,.,CASTLLGEAFF,TGTGCCAGCACCCTTTTGGGTGAAGCTTTCTTT
few,TRBJ1-5,TRBV19,TRBD1,CASCVGQGAMGQPQHF,TGTGCCAGCTGTGTCGGACAGGGGGCCATGGGTCAGCCCCAGCATTTT
.,TRBJ1-1,TRBV5-5,.,CASSEVTQNTEAFF,TGTGCCAGCAGCGAGGTCACCCAGAACACTGAAGCTTTCTTT
.,TRBJ2-7,TRBV10-1,.,CASMAGLNF,TGCGCCAGCATGGCAGGATTGAACTTC
.,TRBJ1-1,TRBV9,.,CASSPREGWSTEAFF,TGTGCCAGCAGCCCCCGTGAGGGTTGGAGCACTGAAGCTTTCTTT
.,TRBJ2-1,TRBV5-1,.,CASQPDSLRNEQFF,TGCGCCAGCCAGCCTGACAGCCTCCGCAATGAGCAGTTCTTC
.,TRBJ2-7,TRBV4-2,.,CASSPPGGYEQYF,TGTGCCAGCAGCCCCCCAGGGGGGTACGAGCAGTACTTC
.,TRBJ2-2,TRBV27,TRBD1,CASSLVSPGTGDIRMNTGELFF,TGTGCCAGCAGTTTGGTCTCTCCTGGGACAGGCGACATCCGAATGAACACCGGGGAGCTGTTTTTT
.,TRBJ1-2,TRBV6-5,TRBD1,CASSQHHRTGIGYTF,TGTGCCAGCAGCCAACATCACCGGACAGGGATCGGCTACACCTTC
few,TRBJ2-1,TRBV5-8,TRBD2,CASSLGGSGRASGLFF,TGTGCCAGCAGCTTGGGCGGTAGCGGGAGGGCCTCGGGTCTTTTCTTC
.,TRBJ2-1,TRBV15,.,CATSRDSGLQFF,TGTGCCACCAGCAGAGATTCGGGTCTTCAGTTCTTC
.,TRBJ1-5,TRBV14,.,CASSQAHWDQPQHF,TGTGCCAGCAGCCAAGCACATTGGGATCAGCCCCAGCATTTT
.,TRBJ2-3,TRBV10-3,TRBD2,CAITTSGISDTQYF,TGTGCCATCACGACTAGCGGGATTTCAGATACGCAGTATTTT
.,TRBJ2-4,TRBV9,.,CASSVGASEVSKNIQYF,TGTGCCAGCAGCGTAGGTGCTAGCGAGGTCTCCAAAAACATTCAGTACTTC
once,TRBJ2-3,TRBV5-1,TRBD1,CASRPAGQGANTQYF,TGCGCCAGCAGGCCGGCGGGACAGGGGGCCAATACGCAGTATTTT
.,TRBJ2-6,TRBV6-5,.,CASSYGSSGANVLTF,TGTGCCAGCAGTTACGGGAGCTCTGGGGCCAACGTCCTGACTTTC
.,TRBJ2-5,TRBV28,TRBD2,CASSPTSGGAKTQYF,TGTGCCAGCAGTCCGACTAGCGGGGGGGCGAAGACCCAGTACTTC
.,TRBJ2-1,TRBV27,TRBD1,CASSSTGQTYNEQFF,TGTGCCAGCAGTTCCACGGGACAGACATACAATGAGCAGTTCTTC
few,TRBJ2-7,TRBV28,TRBD1,CATGTERYEQYF,TGTGCCACCGGGACAGAGAGGTACGAGCAGTACTTC
.,TRBJ2-3,TRBV5-4,.,CASSLVGPTDTQYF,TGTGCCAGCAGCTTGGTGGGACCTACAGATACGCAGTATTTT
.,TRBJ1-4,TRBV4-1,.,CASSLTGKDEKLFF,TGCGCCAGCAGCCTCACAGGGAAGGATGAAAAACTGTTTTTT
.,TRBJ1-1,TRBV5-4,TRBD1,CASSKKGQGTAFF,TGTGCCAGCAGCAAAAAAGGACAGGGTACAGCTTTCTTT
.,TRBJ1-2,TRBV2,TRBD1,CASSGSGGARGYTF,TGTGCCAGCAGTGGATCAGGGGGCGCCCGGGGCTACACCTTC
.,TRBJ2-5,TRBV5-5,.,CASSLANQETQYF,TGTGCCAGCAGCTTGGCGAACCAAGAGACCCAGTACTTC
.,TRBJ1-1,TRBV2,TRBD1,CASSLTGEGTEAFF,TGTGCCAGCAGCCTGACAGGGGAGGGAACTGAAGCTTTCTTT
.,TRBJ1-6,TRBV5-6,.,CASSLVGRDYSPLHF,TGTGCCAGCAGCTTGGTCGGCAGGGATTATTCACCCCTCCACTTT
.,TRBJ1-1,TRBV11-2,.,CASRFIGDTEAFF,TGTGCCAGCAGATTTATCGGTGACACTGAAGCTTTCTTT
.,TRBJ2-4,TRBV18,.,CASSPDRSGLGSKNIQYF,TGTGCCAGCTCACCAGATAGGTCGGGGTTGGGGAGCAAAAACATTCAGTACTTC
.,TRBJ1-6,TRBV30,TRBD1,CACSNMRTGAISLHF,TGTGCCTGTTCGAATATGCGGACAGGGGCGATATCCCTCCACTTT
few,TRBJ1-2,TRBV4-2,.,CASSQPGVDYGYTF,TGTGCCAGCAGCCAACCCGGGGTAGACTATGGCTACACCTTC
.,TRBJ2-1,TRBV4-2,.,CASSQKWPSVDNEQFF,TGTGCCAGCAGCCAAAAGTGGCCTAGCGTCGACAATGAGCAGTTCTTC
once,TRBJ2-5,TRBV6-6,.,CASSQKETQYF,TGTGCCAGCAGTCAGAAAGAGACCCAGTACTTC
.,TRBJ1-3,TRBV19,.,CASSIRGGGNTIYF,TGTGCCAGTAGTATCCGAGGAGGCGGAAACACCATATATTTT
once,TRBJ1-4,TRBV4-3,TRBD1,CASSQGQGLNEKLFF,TGCGCCAGCAGCCAAGGACAGGGCCTCAATGAAAAACTGTTTTTT
few,TRBJ1-5,TRBV7-2,.,CASSLGRANQPQHF,TGTGCCAGCAGCTTAGGTCGGGCCAATCAGCCCCAGCATTTT
.,TRBJ2-2,TRBV7-9,.,CASSLGRANTGELFF,TGTGCCAGCAGCTTAGGTAGGGCGAACACCGGGGAGCTGTTTTTT
once,TRBJ1-2,TRBV4-3,TRBD1,CASSQTAGTGKDYGYTF,TGCGCCAGCAGCCAGACGGCAGGGACAGGGAAAGACTATGGCTACACCTTC